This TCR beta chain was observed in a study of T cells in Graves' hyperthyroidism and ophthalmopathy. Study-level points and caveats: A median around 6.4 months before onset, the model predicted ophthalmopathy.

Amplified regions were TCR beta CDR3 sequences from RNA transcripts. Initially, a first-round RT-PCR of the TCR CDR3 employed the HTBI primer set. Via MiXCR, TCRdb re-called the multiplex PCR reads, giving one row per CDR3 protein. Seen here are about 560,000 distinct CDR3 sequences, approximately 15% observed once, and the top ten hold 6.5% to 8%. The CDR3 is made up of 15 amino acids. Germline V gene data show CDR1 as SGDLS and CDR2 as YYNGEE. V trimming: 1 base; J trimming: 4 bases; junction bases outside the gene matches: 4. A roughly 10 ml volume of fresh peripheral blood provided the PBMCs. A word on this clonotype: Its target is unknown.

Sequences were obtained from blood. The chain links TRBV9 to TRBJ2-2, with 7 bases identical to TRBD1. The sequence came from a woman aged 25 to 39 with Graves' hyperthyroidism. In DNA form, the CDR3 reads TGTGCCAGCAGCGTACGAACAGGGGCCACCGGGGAGCTGTTTTTT. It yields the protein CASSVRTGATGELFF.